Presented here are 5 T cell receptor beta chains from one specimen sequenced in a study of T cell repertoires in cytomegalovirus infection. MiXCR was run by TCRdb on the reads, yielding one entry per CDR3 protein. The sample consists of about 770,000 distinct CDR3 sequences, about 29% of them appearing once. The antigens for these receptors are not known. Material: cultured CD8+ T cells from PBMCs, obtained from culture after CMV antigen stimulation. These receptors were taken from a human donor in good health (CMV status not recorded). Some clones in this sample may be carry-over from other donors' samples.

The V gene is TRBV7-9, the J gene TRBJ2-7, with D perhaps matching TRBD1 (6 bases). The CDR3 has 14 amino acids. V gave up 4 bases and J gave up 3 bases, with 13 bases separating them. Per germline, CDR1 SEHNR and CDR2 FQNEAQ (reference sequence). In DNA form, the CDR3 reads TGTGCCAGCAGCTGGGGACAAAGTGTCTACGAGCAGTACTTC. Its protein product is CASSWGQSVYEQYF. Full variable domain (remainder filled in from reference TRBV7-9 and TRBJ2-7): DTGVSQNPRHKITKRGQNVTFRCDPISEHNRLYWYRQTLGQGPEFLTYFQNEAQLEKSRLLSDRFSAERPKGSFSTLEIQRTEQGDSAMYLCASSWGQSVYEQYFGPGTRLTVT.

This clonotype was recorded a few times. J is TRBJ1-5 and V is TRBV10-3, with D maybe TRBD1 (5 bases). Germline assignment: CDR1 ENHRY and CDR2 SYGVKD. Trimming removed 5 bases from V and 7 bases from J, with 18 bases in between. The CDR3 length is 15 residues. In nucleotides, the CDR3 is TGTGCCATCAGTCGAAATTGGCAGGGCGACCAGCCCCAGCATTTT. Its protein is CAISRNWQGDQPQHF.

J is TRBJ2-3 and V is TRBV5-6; the match to TRBD2 covers 9 bases. CDR1 SGHDT and CDR2 YYEEEE come from the germline V gene. CDR3 length: 16 residues. V lost 2 bases and J lost 2; bases outside the gene matches: 6. CDR3 in amino acids: CASSFGTSRATDTQYF. CDR3 bases: TGTGCCAGCAGCTTCGGGACTAGCCGGGCCACAGATACGCAGTATTTT.

CDR3 sequence: CASSYAQGSYNEQFF. For the CDR3, the DNA is TGTGCCAGCAGTTACGCTCAGGGATCCTACAATGAGCAGTTCTTC. The chain uses TRBV6-2 or TRBV6-3 and TRBJ2-1; D is perhaps TRBD1 (5 bases). This CDR3 region has 15 residues. Trimming shortened V by 2 bases and J by 1 base, and 9 bases separated the two germline ends. Germline lookup yields CDR1 MNHEY and CDR2 SVGEGT.

This clonotype was observed a few times. The chain uses TRBV7-2 and TRBJ1-1; D ambiguous. In germline, CDR1 is SGHTA, CDR2 FQGNSA. V lost 3 bases, J lost 4 bases, and 15 bases lay in between. The length of the CDR3 is 15 residues. CDR3: CASSLSPIPGTEAFF. Here the CDR3 DNA reads TGTGCCAGCAGCTTGTCGCCTATTCCAGGCACTGAAGCTTTCTTT.